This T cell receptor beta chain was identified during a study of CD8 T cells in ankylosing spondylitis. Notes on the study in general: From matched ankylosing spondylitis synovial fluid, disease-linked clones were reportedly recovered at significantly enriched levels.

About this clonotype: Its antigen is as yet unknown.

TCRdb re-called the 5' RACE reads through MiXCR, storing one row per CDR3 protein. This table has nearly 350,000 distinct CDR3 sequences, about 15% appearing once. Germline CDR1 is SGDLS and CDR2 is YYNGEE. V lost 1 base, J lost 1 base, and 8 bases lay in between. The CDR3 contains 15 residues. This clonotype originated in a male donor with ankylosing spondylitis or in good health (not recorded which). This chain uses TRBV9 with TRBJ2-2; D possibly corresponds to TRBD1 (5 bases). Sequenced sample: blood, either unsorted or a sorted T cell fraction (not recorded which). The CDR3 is CASSVMGQNTGELFF. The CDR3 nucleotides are TGTGCCAGCAGCGTAATGGGGCAGAACACCGGGGAGCTGTTTTTT.